This TCR beta chain was identified in a study of vaccination and CD4 T cells after COVID-19. Study-wide background: Comprising six males and four females, the convalescent participants counted two Hispanic individuals among them. Participants were vaccinated with two doses, given as either BNT162b2 or mRNA-1273 vaccine. General study points: Within convalescent individuals, 304 out of 307 vaccine-specific clones proved to be spike mono-reactive.

The CDR3 consists of 16 residues. The germline V gene has CDR1 SGDLS and CDR2 YYNGEE. Trimming took 0 bases from V and 2 from J; bases not matched to a gene: 6. Note on this clonotype: Its antigen is not known.

Treatment meaning: roughly ten-day PBMC culture with coronavirus spike peptide pools or control peptides (ViraFEST assay). On day 3 and again on day 7, fresh IL-2 medium was used to replace half the medium. The Oncomine TCR Beta short-read assay sequenced DNA from cultured CD4+ T cells. TCRdb re-analysed the PCR reads in MiXCR, keeping a single row per CDR3 protein. The table has roughly 12,000 distinct CDR3 sequences, under 75% seen once; the top ten hold under 9%. The chain recombines TRBV9 with TRBJ2-3; 7 nucleotides line up with TRBD2. The TCR originated in a human donor who had recovered from COVID-19. Source: CD4+ T cells from blood, cultured in vitro, taken before SARS-CoV-2 vaccination. The CDR3 here is CASSVGVGGNTDTQYF. CDR3 sequence (DNA): TGTGCCAGCAGCGTAGGCGTGGGAGGGAACACAGATACGCAGTATTTT. Supplemented by reference TRBV9 and TRBJ2-3, the full variable domain reads DSGVTQTPKHLITATGQRVTLRCSPRSGDLSVYWYQQSLDQGLQFLIQYYNGEERAKGNILERFSAQQFPDLHSELNLSSLELGDSALYFCASSVGVGGNTDTQYFGPGTRLTVL.